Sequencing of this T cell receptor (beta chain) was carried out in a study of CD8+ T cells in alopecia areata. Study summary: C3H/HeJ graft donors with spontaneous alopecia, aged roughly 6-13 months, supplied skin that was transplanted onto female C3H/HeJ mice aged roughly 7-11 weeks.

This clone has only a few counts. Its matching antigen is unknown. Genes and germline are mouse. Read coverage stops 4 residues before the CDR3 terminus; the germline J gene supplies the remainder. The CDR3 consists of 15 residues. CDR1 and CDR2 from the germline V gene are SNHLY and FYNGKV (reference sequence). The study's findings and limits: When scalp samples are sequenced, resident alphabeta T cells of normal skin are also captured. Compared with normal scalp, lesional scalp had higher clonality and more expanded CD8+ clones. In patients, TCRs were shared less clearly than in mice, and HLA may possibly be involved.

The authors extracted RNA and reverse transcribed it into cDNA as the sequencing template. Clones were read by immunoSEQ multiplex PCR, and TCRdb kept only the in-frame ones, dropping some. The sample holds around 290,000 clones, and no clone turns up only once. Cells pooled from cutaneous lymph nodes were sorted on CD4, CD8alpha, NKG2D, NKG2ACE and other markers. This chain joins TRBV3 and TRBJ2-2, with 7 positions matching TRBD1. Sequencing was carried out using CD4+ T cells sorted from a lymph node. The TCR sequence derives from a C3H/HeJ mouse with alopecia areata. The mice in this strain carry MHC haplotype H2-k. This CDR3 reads CASSLDRDRWGQLYF. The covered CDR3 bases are TGTGCCAGCAGCTTAGACCGGGACAGATGGGGG.